The 29 T cell receptor beta chains below all came from one sample that was sequenced in a study of CD8+CD57+ T cells in acquired aplastic anemia. Sequencing was done on patients that had shown CD8+CD57+ cell expansion by flow cytometry. Profiling that covered TCR beta VDJ and CDR3 relied on genomic DNA as its template. MiXCR, run by TCRdb on the reads, gives a single entry per CDR3 protein. The sample contains just over 450,000 distinct CDR3 sequences, around 30% of which appear only once. Material: sorted CD4+, CD8+, or CD8+CD57+ T cells (not recorded which) from PBMCs. These receptors were collected from a human donor with aplastic anemia.

Notes on this clonotype: This CDR3 fails to terminate in the conserved phenylalanine or tryptophan, so it likely reflects a read error. The chain's CDR3 is CASSQPSSYEQYS. The CDR3 bases are TGTGCCAGCAGCCAACCCAGCTCCTACGAGCAGTACTCC. The chain joins TRBV3-1 to TRBJ2-7, with D unresolved. The CDR3 is 13 amino acids. In germline, CDR1 is LGHDT, CDR2 YNNKEL (reference sequence). V was shortened by 2 bases and J by 0 bases, with 5 bases between the two germline ends.

The gene calls are TRBV5-4 and TRBJ1-2; D not certain. CDR1 and CDR2 (germline): SGHNT, YYREEE (reference sequence). With 6 bases removed from V and 6 bases from J, the gap between germline ends came to 15 bases. This CDR3 comprises 13 residues. DNA of the CDR3: TGTGCCAGCAACACCCTCACCGGCGATGGCTACACCTTC. Translating it yields CASNTLTGDGYTF.

In its sample, this clonotype was seen many times. The chain combines TRBV4-1 with TRBJ1-2; D is perhaps TRBD1 (5 bases). Trimming stripped 1 base from V and 2 bases from J, with 8 bases between. This CDR3 region has 14 residues. Germline lookup yields CDR1 MGHRA and CDR2 YSYEKL. The CDR3 region is CASSQVEGNYGYTF. CDR3 coding DNA: TGCGCCAGCAGCCAAGTGGAGGGGAACTATGGCTACACCTTC.

This clonotype appeared many times. V gene TRBV2 combines with J gene TRBJ1-5, with TRBD1 matching over 8 bases. The germline V gene has CDR1 SNHLY and CDR2 FYNNEI. Trimming cost V 6 bases and J 3 bases; bases outside gene matches: 7. The CDR3 extends over 15 amino acids. The CDR3, as DNA: TGTGCCAGCAGCGTCGGACAGGGTGACAATCAGCCCCAGCATTTT. It translates to CASSVGQGDNQPQHF.

The chain uses TRBV29-1 and TRBJ2-5; 8 bases agree with TRBD2. Trimming at V came to 5 bases and at J to 5 bases, leaving 4 bases not matched to a gene. This CDR3 is 12 amino acids long. Germline values: CDR1 SQVTM, CDR2 ANQGSEA. This chain's CDR3 is CSVREGLETQYF. In nucleotides, the CDR3 is TGCAGCGTTCGGGAGGGTTTGGAGACCCAGTACTTC.

The chain employs TRBV11-1 and TRBJ2-7, with TRBD2 matching over 8 bases. The CDR3 has 18 amino acids. V lost 0 bases, J lost 5 bases, and 15 bases stayed unmatched. Germline V gene sequence: CDR1 SGHAT, CDR2 FQDESV (reference sequence). CDR3 bases: TGTGCCAGCAGCTTAGCCAGCGGGAGTTTAAGGTCGTTCAACGAGCAGTACTTC. Amino acids: CASSLASGSLRSFNEQYF.

In its sample, this clonotype was seen many times. The chain carries TRBV19 and TRBJ1-1; 9 bases match TRBD1. This CDR3 is built from 14 residues. CDR1 is LNHDA and CDR2 is SQIVND in the germline V gene (reference sequence). Trimming took 6 bases from V and 0 from J; bases not matched to a gene: 2. CDR3 sequence (DNA): TGTGCCAGTAGAGGGACAGGGCTGAACACTGAAGCTTTCTTT. Protein product: CASRGTGLNTEAFF.

This clonotype was recorded a few times. The genes are TRBV19 and TRBJ1-2; 7 nucleotides agree with TRBD1. Trimming at V came to 9 bases and at J to 4 bases, leaving 8 bases not matched to a gene. Germline lookup yields CDR1 LNHDA and CDR2 SQIVND (reference sequence). The CDR3 consists of 13 residues. The CDR3 nucleotides read TGTGCCAGCAGTTTAAACAGGGGCTATGGCTACACCTTC. As protein: CASSLNRGYGYTF.

This clonotype has a handful of counts. This sequence joins TRBV7-3 and TRBJ2-5; D may be TRBD1 (5 bases). V was clipped by 1 base and J by 2 bases, with 17 bases between them. The CDR3 runs to 17 residues. Looked up from germline, CDR1 is SGHTA and CDR2 is FQGTGA. The CDR3 DNA reads as TGTGCCAGCAGCTTAAGAAAATTGTCGCAGGGACAAGAGACCCAGTACTTC. Its protein is CASSLRKLSQGQETQYF.

The gene calls are TRBV11-2 and TRBJ2-2, with D possibly being TRBD2 (6 bases). The CDR3 is made up of 16 amino acids. Trimming pared 3 bases from V and 5 bases from J, leaving 16 bases between. The germline V gene has CDR1 SGHAT and CDR2 FQNNGV. CDR3 in DNA: TGTGCCAGCAGCTTTAGAGGAGGGAGTCTTACCGGGGAGCTGTTTTTT. It specifies CASSFRGGSLTGELFF.

This clonotype was observed a handful of times. V usage is TRBV11-2 and J usage is TRBJ2-7, with 7 nucleotides matching TRBD1. The length of the CDR3 is 16 residues. The V segment lost 5 bases and the J segment 5 bases; nucleotides outside the gene matches: 15. Per the germline V gene, CDR1 is SGHAT and CDR2 is FQNNGV. The CDR3 is CASSRKSTGFPNEQYF. The CDR3 DNA reads as TGTGCCAGCAGCCGAAAGTCGACAGGGTTTCCGAACGAGCAGTACTTC.

The table lists this clonotype with a few counts. The CDR3 region is CASRFGGQGVNYGYTF. CDR3 DNA sequence: TGTGCCAGCAGATTCGGTGGACAGGGGGTCAACTATGGCTACACCTTC. V gene TRBV11-2 combines with J gene TRBJ1-2; 10 bases align to TRBD1. Germline V CDR1 and CDR2: SGHAT, FQNNGV. The CDR3 has 16 residues. J gave up 2 bases and V 6 bases, and 9 bases lay outside the gene matches. The whole variable domain, remainder taken from reference TRBV11-2 and TRBJ1-2, is EAGVAQSPRYKIIEKRQSVAFWCNPISGHATLYWYQQILGQGPKLLIQFQNNGVVDDSQLPKDRFSAERLKGVDSTLKIQPAKLEDSAVYLCASRFGGQGVNYGYTFGSGTRLTVV.

The chain's CDR3 is CATSDLGTYEQYF. The CDR3 nucleotides are TGTGCCACCAGTGATTTAGGCACCTACGAGCAGTACTTC. This rearrangement joins TRBV24-1 to TRBJ2-7; D call uncertain. With 1 base removed from V and 2 bases from J, the gap between germline ends came to 5 bases. This CDR3 spans 13 amino acids. CDR1 and CDR2 (germline): KGHDR, SFDVKD.

Remarks on this clonotype: Germline is not matched at one junction end, which may reflect a read error. The chain uses TRBV19 and TRBJ1-1; D perhaps matches TRBD1 (6 bases). The CDR3 length is 14 residues. Germline loops: CDR1 LNHDA, CDR2 SQIVND (reference sequence). The CDR3 bases are TGTGCCAGTACCACACTAGGGGGGGACACTGGAGCTTTCTTT. Protein sequence: CASTTLGGDTGAFF.

This clonotype was counted between two and nine times. The V call is TRBV11-2, the J call TRBJ2-3; 10 positions agree with TRBD2. This CDR3 is 15 amino acids long. Germline CDR1 SGHAT, CDR2 FQNNGV. J gave up 7 bases and V 1 base, and 5 bases lay outside the gene matches. The CDR3 coding sequence is TGTGCCAGCAGCTTAGTAGCGGGGGGTACAAATACGCAGTATTTT. Translated: CASSLVAGGTNTQYF.

The chain uses TRBV2 and TRBJ2-7; TRBD1 aligns across 8 bases. Germline CDR1 SNHLY, CDR2 FYNNEI. Unmatched junction bases numbered 2, after V lost 3 bases and J lost 1 base. This CDR3 region has 14 residues. The CDR3 DNA is TGTGCCAGCAGTGACCGGACAGGGTCCTACGAGCAGTACTTC. Translation gives CASSDRTGSYEQYF.

This clonotype was counted many times. The genes are TRBV15 and TRBJ1-6, with D unresolved. V lost 1 base, J lost 9 bases, and 22 bases lay in between. Germline V CDR1 and CDR2: LNHNV, YYDKDF (reference sequence). This CDR3 region has 18 residues. The CDR3 sequence is CATSRVGHSRKPRSPLHF. CDR3 nucleotides: TGTGCCACCAGCAGAGTTGGTCACTCCCGAAAACCTCGTTCACCCCTCCACTTT.

The rearrangement uses TRBV5-1 and TRBJ1-6; D unresolved. V was shortened by 0 bases and J by 4 bases, with 8 bases between the two germline ends. Germline V CDR1 and CDR2: SGHRS, YFSETQ. CDR3 length: 15 amino acids. The CDR3 DNA reads as TGCGCCAGCAGCTTGGAAGTTCCTTATAATTCACCCCTCCACTTT. It yields the protein CASSLEVPYNSPLHF.

Concerning this clonotype: At one of its ends the junction is not consistent with the germline gene, which may arise from a read error. The chain couples TRBV19 to TRBJ1-2; D is possibly TRBD1 (5 bases). Germline V lookup: CDR1 LNHDA, CDR2 SQIVND (reference sequence). The CDR3 has 14 residues. DNA for the CDR3: TGTGCCGGTAGTACAGTGGAAGGGACCTATGGCTACACCTTC. Translation gives CAGSTVEGTYGYTF.

The chain carries TRBV5-8 and TRBJ2-7; D is ambiguous. CDR1 is SGHTS and CDR2 is YDEGEE in the germline V gene. The V and J ends lost 0 bases and 7 bases respectively, with 11 bases between them. CDR3 length equals 13 residues. The DNA of the CDR3 is TGTGCCAGCAGCTTGGAGGTCCTAAGTGAGCAGTACTTC. This gives the protein CASSLEVLSEQYF.

This clonotype occurred a few times. The CDR3 nucleotides read TGTGCCAGTAGTAGTGGGCGACGGCCATACAATGAGCAGTTCTTC. Translating it yields CASSSGRRPYNEQFF. The rearrangement links TRBV19 to TRBJ2-1; D gene uncertain. This CDR3 contains 15 residues. CDR1 and CDR2 (germline): LNHDA, SQIVND (reference sequence). Trimming stripped 4 bases from V and 4 bases from J, with 14 bases between.

This rearrangement joins TRBV5-5 to TRBJ2-6; possibly TRBD2 for D (5 bases). CDR3 size: 14 residues. Trimming pared 3 bases from V and 6 bases from J, leaving 10 bases between. CDR1 and CDR2 from the germline V gene are SGHKS and YYEKEE (reference sequence). CDR3 sequence: CASSYGGTANVLTF. In nucleotides, the CDR3 is TGTGCCAGCAGCTACGGAGGAACGGCCAACGTCCTGACTTTC.

The chain employs TRBV12-3 or TRBV12-4 and TRBJ1-1; 8 positions agree with TRBD1. CDR3 length: 15 amino acids. V gave up 2 bases and J gave up 3 bases; unmatched junction bases: 5. DNA of the CDR3: TGTGCCAGCAGTTTATTGACAGGGGAGTACACTGAAGCTTTCTTT. Translation: CASSLLTGEYTEAFF.

Comment on this clonotype: Given a much more abundant clone one base away, this may be a read error. This chain links TRBV7-9 with TRBJ1-2; 7 nucleotides agree with TRBD1. The J segment lost 8 bases and the V segment lost 5 bases, leaving 11 bases of the junction unmatched. Germline V lookup: CDR1 SEHNR, CDR2 FQNEAQ (reference sequence). The CDR3 extends over 14 amino acids. The CDR3, as DNA: TGTGCCAGCAGCCCCACAGGGGTTCGTGGCGGCTACACCTTC. It is translated as CASSPTGVRGGYTF.

With respect to this clonotype: A single base separates this from a much larger clone, so it may be a read error. J is TRBJ1-2 and V is TRBV19, with 7 bases identical to TRBD1. V was clipped by 1 base and J by 7 bases; unmatched bases: 12. The CDR3 consists of 16 residues. Germline V gene data show CDR1 as LNHDA and CDR2 as SQIVND (reference sequence). The CDR3 nucleotides read TGTGCCAGTAGTATAGGTTGGGACAGTCTATTGGGTGGCTACACCTTC. Its protein is CASSIGWDSLLGGYTF. The whole variable domain, remainder taken from reference TRBV19 and TRBJ1-2, is DGGITQSPKYLFRKEGQNVTLSCEQNLNHDAMYWYRQDPGQGLRLIYYSQIVNDFQKGDIAEGYSVSREKKESFPLTVTSAQKNPTAFYLCASSIGWDSLLGGYTFGSGTRLTVV.

V gene TRBV10-3 combines with J gene TRBJ2-5; 9 bases align to TRBD1. CDR3 length: 14 amino acids. Germline V gene sequence: CDR1 ENHRY, CDR2 SYGVKD. V was pared by 11 bases and J by 5 bases, with 12 bases of the junction left unmatched. CDR3 protein: CAWRLQGAVETQYF. The CDR3 region has the DNA TGTGCCTGGAGATTACAGGGGGCCGTGGAGACCCAGTACTTC.

This clonotype was recorded many times. V usage is TRBV5-1 and J usage is TRBJ1-6; D might be TRBD1 (5 bases). The V end lost 4 bases, the J end lost 3 bases, and 14 bases lay between the germline ends. CDR3 length: 16 residues. Germline loops: CDR1 SGHRS, CDR2 YFSETQ. As DNA, the CDR3 is TGCGCCAGCAGCGCAAACGGACAACTCTATAATTCACCCCTCCACTTT. Protein sequence: CASSANGQLYNSPLHF.

Details on this clonotype: The junction differs from germline at one of its ends, possibly a read error. This chain connects TRBV6-1 to TRBJ2-1; D gene uncertain. The CDR3 length is 13 residues. In germline, CDR1 is MNHNS, CDR2 SASEGT. The CDR3 loop reads CACSELGFNEQFF. DNA of the CDR3: TGTGCCTGCAGTGAATTGGGGTTCAATGAGCAGTTCTTC.

This clonotype was seen many times. The chain recombines TRBV19 with TRBJ1-1; 8 bases are shared with TRBD1. V shed 5 bases and J 3 bases; nucleotides not matched to a gene: 5. The CDR3 runs 14 residues. Germline V gene sequence: CDR1 LNHDA, CDR2 SQIVND (reference sequence). In nucleotides, the CDR3 is TGTGCCAGTAGTCCACAGGGGGTCGACACTGAAGCTTTCTTT. As protein: CASSPQGVDTEAFF.